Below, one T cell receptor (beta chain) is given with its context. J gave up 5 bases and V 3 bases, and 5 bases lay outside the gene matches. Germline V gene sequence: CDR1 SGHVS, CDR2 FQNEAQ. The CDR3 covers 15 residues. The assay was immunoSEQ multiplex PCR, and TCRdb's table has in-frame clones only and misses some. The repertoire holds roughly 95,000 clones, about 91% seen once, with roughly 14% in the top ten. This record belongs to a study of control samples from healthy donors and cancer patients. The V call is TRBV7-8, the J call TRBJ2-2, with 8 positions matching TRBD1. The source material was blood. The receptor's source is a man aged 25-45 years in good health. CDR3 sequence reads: CASSFGTGGTGELFF. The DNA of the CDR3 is TGTGCCAGCAGCTTCGGGACAGGCGGAACCGGGGAGCTGTTTTTT.